The 13 T cell receptor beta chains listed next were all sequenced from one sample in a study of blood T cells in healthy people across ages. Alongside a J-beta primer mix, a sample-barcoded 5' primer served in a second PCR lasting roughly 6 to 11 cycles. TCRdb itself ran the 5' RACE reads through MiXCR, one entry per CDR3 protein. The table has 1.8 million or so distinct CDR3 sequences, about two fifths seen once; the top ten hold under 25%. Sequencing used blood. These receptors all stem from a human donor in good health.

J is TRBJ2-5 and V is TRBV20-1, with D hard to call. Germline values: CDR1 DFQATT, CDR2 SNEGSKA (reference sequence). This CDR3 is built from 15 residues. V lost 3 bases, J lost 13 bases, and 27 bases lay in between. Here the CDR3 reads CSASNSLDSYYERYF. The CDR3 nucleotides read TGCAGTGCTAGTAACTCCCTAGACTCCTACTACGAGCGGTACTTC.

The chain combines TRBV4-1 with TRBJ1-6, with D possibly being TRBD1 (5 bases). Germline assignment: CDR1 MGHRA and CDR2 YSYEKL. The CDR3 contains 15 residues. Trimming cost V 3 bases and J 5 bases, with 11 bases left between them. Written as DNA, the CDR3 is TGCGCCAGCAGCCACGGACACCTTAATAATTCACCCCTCCACTTT. Its translation: CASSHGHLNNSPLHF.

The chain is built from TRBV20-1 and TRBJ2-1, with a weak D call TRBD2 (5 bases). Trimming removed 3 bases from V and 0 bases from J, with 9 bases in between. The CDR3 contains 14 residues. Germline loops: CDR1 DFQATT, CDR2 SNEGSKA (reference sequence). CDR3 loop: CSASGISSYNEQFF. Here the CDR3 DNA reads TGCAGTGCTAGCGGGATAAGCTCCTACAATGAGCAGTTCTTC.

This clonotype turned up a few times. The genes are TRBV2 and TRBJ2-1; possible D gene TRBD1, 5 bases. The J call may be in error: the DNA end matches TRBJ2-7 better. The CDR3 spans 13 residues. Germline V gene data show CDR1 as SNHLY and CDR2 as FYNNEI. CDR3 region: CASGALSYNEQYF. In nucleotides, the CDR3 is TGTGCCAGTGGGGCCCTATCCTACAATGAGCAGTACTTC.

J is TRBJ2-7 and V is TRBV24-1; D gene ambiguous. Between the trimmed V and J ends, which lost 7 bases and 1 base, there was a span of 7 bases. This CDR3 comprises 12 residues. Per germline, CDR1 KGHDR and CDR2 SFDVKD. The CDR3 here is CATRIGSYEQYF. The CDR3 DNA reads as TGTGCCACCAGGATTGGGTCCTACGAGCAGTACTTC.

This clonotype came up a few times. This chain joins TRBV3-1 and TRBJ1-2; D gene ambiguous. The V and J ends lost 0 bases and 1 base respectively, with 6 bases between them. The CDR3 covers 14 residues. Germline CDR1 and CDR2: LGHDT and YNNKEL (reference sequence). CDR3 loop: CASSQESSNYGYTF. In nucleotides, the CDR3 is TGTGCCAGCAGCCAAGAATCGAGTAACTATGGCTACACCTTC.

This clonotype has just a few counts. The CDR3, as DNA: TGCAGTGCTGATCGGGTAGCGGGGGTTTACAATGAGCAGTTCTTC. Its translation: CSADRVAGVYNEQFF. This chain connects TRBV20-1 to TRBJ2-1, with 9 bases aligning to TRBD2. This CDR3 spans 15 amino acids. J gave up 4 bases and V 5 bases, and 9 bases lay outside the gene matches. Germline V CDR1 and CDR2: DFQATT, SNEGSKA (reference sequence).

The chain has TRBV2 and TRBJ2-5; D might be TRBD2 (6 bases). The CDR3 covers 11 residues. Looked up from germline, CDR1 is SNHLY and CDR2 is FYNNEI. The germline V and J ends were trimmed by 5 bases and 13 bases, with 14 bases remaining between them. In DNA, the CDR3 is TGTGCCAGCAGTAACCGAGGGAGGCTGTACTTC. It is translated as CASSNRGRLYF.

This clonotype was seen more than once but under ten times. The rearrangement joins TRBV6-1 to TRBJ2-6; D possibly corresponds to TRBD1 (6 bases). CDR1 is MNHNS and CDR2 is SASEGT in the germline V gene. The CDR3 has 18 residues. V lost 6 bases and J 0 bases, leaving 18 bases between the germline ends. CDR3 residues: CASSPRDTSNSGANVLTF. The CDR3 nucleotides are TGTGCCAGCAGCCCAAGGGACACCAGCAACTCTGGGGCCAACGTCCTGACTTTC.

There are a few counts of this clonotype. The gene calls are TRBV12-3 or TRBV12-4 and TRBJ2-7; no clear D. The CDR3 is made up of 14 amino acids. V lost 4 bases and J lost 4, with 14 bases in between. This chain's CDR3 is CASSSPLVRYEQYF. The CDR3 DNA follows: TGTGCCAGCAGTTCCCCCCTAGTTAGGTACGAGCAGTACTTC.

This clonotype has more than one count but fewer than ten. The V gene is TRBV27, the J gene TRBJ2-7; D tentatively fits TRBD1 or TRBD2 (6 bases each). This CDR3 is built from 16 residues. Germline V CDR1 and CDR2: MNHEY, SMNVEV (reference sequence). Deletions cut 0 bases from V and 2 bases from J, with 14 bases between. CDR3 nucleotides: TGTGCCAGCAGTTTATCCTCGGGGGACACTACCTACGAGCAGTACTTC. Translation: CASSLSSGDTTYEQYF.

The rearrangement joins TRBV10-2 to TRBJ1-5, with TRBD1 identical over 7 bases. From germline, CDR1 is WSHSY and CDR2 SAAADI. The V gene end was trimmed by 2 bases and the J gene end by 4 bases; junction bases not matched to a gene: 2. The CDR3 extends over 14 amino acids. In DNA, the CDR3 is TGCGCCAGCAGTGAGGGACAGGAAAATCAGCCCCAGCATTTT. Amino acid sequence: CASSEGQENQPQHF.

The chain carries TRBV12-5 and TRBJ2-3, with 8 bases aligning to TRBD1. The CDR3 contains 16 residues. V lost 4 bases to trimming and J lost 2 bases; unmatched junction nucleotides: 8. Germline V gives CDR1 LGHNT, CDR2 FRNRAP. The CDR3 DNA reads TGTGCTAGTGGTTACCAGACAGGGGCCCTCACAGATACGCAGTATTTT. Its protein is CASGYQTGALTDTQYF.